A selection of T cell receptor beta chains follows, all from one sample in a study of T cell responses to AZD1222 COVID-19 vaccine. Data came from immunoSEQ multiplex PCR; TCRdb stores just in-frame clones and leaves some out. The sample contains over 110,000 clones, roughly 90% of which appear only once. This specimen was peripheral blood, taken 28 days after the second AZD1222 dose. These receptors originate from an adult who received the AZD1222 COVID-19 vaccine. Both conserved end residues are part of each CDR3. D genes are given only for firm matches.

j_call,v_call,d_call,cdr3_nt,cdr3_aa
TRBJ1-5,TRBV5-1,-,TGCGCCAGCAGCTTGATGGGATATAGCAATCAGCCCCAGCATTTT,CASSLMGYSNQPQHF
TRBJ2-7,TRBV5-1,TRBD2,TGCGCCAGCAGCCGCGGGGGATCCTACGAGCAGTACTTC,CASSRGGSYEQYF
TRBJ1-4,TRBV5-6,-,TGTGCCAGCAGCTCCCCGGGGGCTGAGGATGAAAAACTGTTTTTT,CASSSPGAEDEKLFF
TRBJ2-3,TRBV2,TRBD1,TGTGCCAGCAGGACAGGGTTAAGCACAGATACGCAGTATTTT,CASRTGLSTDTQYF
TRBJ2-7,TRBV30,-,TGTGCCTGGAGTCCCCGACAGGGAGGAAGGTACGAGCAGTACTTC,CAWSPRQGGRYEQYF
TRBJ1-5,TRBV2,TRBD1,TGTGCCACCCGAGGACAGGTCAATCAGCCCCAGCATTTT,CATRGQVNQPQHF
TRBJ2-1,TRBV5-1,TRBD2,TGCGCCAGCAGCCAGGGTAGCGGGAGGCTCAATGAGCAGTTCTTC,CASSQGSGRLNEQFF
TRBJ2-1,TRBV29-1,TRBD2,TGCAGCGTTCGGACTAGCGAGAGCTCCTACAATGAGCAGTTCTTC,CSVRTSESSYNEQFF
TRBJ1-1,TRBV5-1,-,TGCGCCAGCAGCTTGGGTAGGGGCGGGTACACTGAAGCTTTCTTT,CASSLGRGGYTEAFF
TRBJ1-1,TRBV20-1,TRBD1,TGCAGTGCTAGTTTGGGACAGGGAGACACTGAAGCTTTCTTT,CSASLGQGDTEAFF
TRBJ1-1,TRBV4-3,-,TGCGCCAGCAGCCAAGGGCCCGATCCGGGGTTTGAAGCTTTCTTT,CASSQGPDPGFEAFF
TRBJ2-3,TRBV11-3,TRBD2,TGTGCCAGCAGCCATAGCGGGCCGGGCACAGATACGCAGTATTTT,CASSHSGPGTDTQYF